This passage covers 11 T cell receptor beta chains from one sample sequenced in a study of blood T cell repertoires in COVID-19. Assay used: immunoSEQ multiplex PCR; TCRdb lists only in-frame clones, some missing. Among approximately 300,000 clones listed, about 90% were seen once. The sample taken for sequencing was peripheral blood. These receptors all come from a woman aged 25 to 39 with COVID-19, enrolled during active disease.

Note on this clone: Since a much larger clone is just one base distant, this may be a read error. Other DNA sequences of this sample code for an identical CDR3. The chain couples TRBV6-1 to TRBJ2-7, with 8 bases lining up with TRBD1. CDR3 length equals 13 residues. V shed 3 bases, J shed 3 bases, and the junction held 1 base outside the gene matches. In germline, CDR1 is MNHNS, CDR2 SASEGT. The CDR3 is CASSDGQGYEQYF. The CDR3 DNA follows: TGTGCCAGCAGTGATGGACAGGGCTACGAGCAGTACTTC.

About this clone itself: The sample has other DNA sequences that encode this CDR3 too. The V call is TRBV18, the J call TRBJ2-7, with D perhaps matching TRBD2 (6 bases). The CDR3 has 14 residues. The germline V and J ends were trimmed by 0 bases and 0 bases, with 6 bases remaining between them. Looked up from germline, CDR1 is KGHSH and CDR2 is LQKENI. The CDR3 loop is CASSPPSGSYEQYF. The CDR3 bases are TGTGCCAGCTCACCACCTAGCGGCTCCTACGAGCAGTACTTC.

This clone was found once. The CDR3 DNA reads TGTGCCACGAGGGGACTAGCGGGATCCTACAATGAGCAGTTCTTC. It is translated as CATRGLAGSYNEQFF. V gene TRBV15 combines with J gene TRBJ2-1, with 13 nucleotides matching TRBD2. The CDR3 spans 15 residues. V lost 9 bases and J lost 1; bases outside the gene matches: 3. Germline V gives CDR1 LNHNV, CDR2 YYDKDF (reference sequence).

The rearrangement joins TRBV5-4 to TRBJ1-4, with a tentative D call TRBD1 (5 bases). V lost 0 bases, J lost 8 bases, and 14 bases lay in between. Looked up from germline, CDR1 is SGHNT and CDR2 is YYREEE (reference sequence). This CDR3 is built from 15 residues. CDR3 protein: CASSLDPGGMEKLFF. The CDR3 DNA sequence: TGTGCCAGCAGCTTGGATCCGGGGGGAATGGAAAAACTGTTTTTT.

This clone appeared once. The V and J genes are TRBV5-1 and TRBJ2-7; tentative D call: TRBD1 (5 bases). This CDR3 is built from 13 residues. The V end was cut by 2 bases, the J end by 4 bases, with 10 bases between. CDR1 and CDR2 from the germline V gene are SGHRS and YFSETQ. The CDR3 protein is CASSFGYRYEQYF. The DNA of the CDR3 is TGCGCCAGCAGCTTCGGTTACAGGTACGAGCAGTACTTC.

This chain uses TRBV13 with TRBJ2-1, with D perhaps matching TRBD2 (6 bases). Germline V gives CDR1 PRHDT, CDR2 FYEKMQ (reference sequence). The CDR3 covers 15 residues. The V end was cut by 5 bases, the J end by 9 bases, with 20 bases between. For the CDR3, the DNA is TGTGCCAGCAGCGCCTACGGAGGGAGTAAACTTGAGCAGTTCTTC. Residues: CASSAYGGSKLEQFF. Variable domain in full (rest from reference TRBV13 and TRBJ2-1): AAGVIQSPRHLIKEKRETATLKCYPIPRHDTVYWYQQGPGQDPQFLISFYEKMQSDKGSIPDRFSAQQFSDYHSELNMSSLELGDSALYFCASSAYGGSKLEQFFGPGTRLTVL.

The chain recombines TRBV7-2 with TRBJ2-7; 7 nucleotides align to TRBD2. The CDR3 loop spans 14 amino acids. Germline V gene data show CDR1 as SGHTA and CDR2 as FQGNSA. The trim removed 2 bases at V and 6 bases at J, leaving 7 bases unmatched. The CDR3: CASSLLREAGEQYF. CDR3 DNA: TGTGCCAGCAGCTTATTACGGGAGGCGGGCGAGCAGTACTTC.

The CDR3 loop is CASSFIGSSYNEQFF. DNA of the CDR3: TGTGCCAGCAGCTTTATCGGGAGTTCCTACAATGAGCAGTTCTTC. The V and J genes are TRBV5-8 and TRBJ2-1; possibly TRBD2 for D (6 bases). Trimming took off 2 bases at V and 1 base at J, with 10 bases between the two ends. CDR3 size: 15 residues. Germline CDR1 is SGHTS and CDR2 is YDEGEE.

This rearrangement joins TRBV11-2 to TRBJ1-3, with a weak D call TRBD1 (5 bases). This CDR3 comprises 16 residues. V lost 2 bases, J lost 0 bases, and 11 bases lay in between. CDR1 SGHAT and CDR2 FQNNGV come from the germline V gene. CDR3 protein: CASSLRAGRSGNTIYF. Here the CDR3 DNA reads TGTGCCAGCAGCTTAAGGGCAGGGCGCTCTGGAAACACCATATATTTT.

The CDR3 region has the DNA TGTGCCTGGAACACGGCGGGATCCTACAATGAGCAGTTCTTC. Its translation is CAWNTAGSYNEQFF. V gene TRBV30 combines with J gene TRBJ2-1; D may be TRBD2 (6 bases). This CDR3 spans 14 amino acids. Looked up from germline, CDR1 is GTSNPN and CDR2 is SVGIG (reference sequence). V lost 4 bases and J lost 1, with 11 bases in between.

This chain links TRBV6-5 with TRBJ2-7, with a tentative D call TRBD1 (6 bases). Germline V gives CDR1 MNHEY, CDR2 SVGAGI. V was clipped by 11 bases and J by 2 bases, with 16 bases between them. The CDR3 loop spans 13 amino acids. The CDR3 DNA follows: TGTGCCTCGGGGCAGGGGTCGCCCTACGAGCAGTACTTC. Translation: CASGQGSPYEQYF.